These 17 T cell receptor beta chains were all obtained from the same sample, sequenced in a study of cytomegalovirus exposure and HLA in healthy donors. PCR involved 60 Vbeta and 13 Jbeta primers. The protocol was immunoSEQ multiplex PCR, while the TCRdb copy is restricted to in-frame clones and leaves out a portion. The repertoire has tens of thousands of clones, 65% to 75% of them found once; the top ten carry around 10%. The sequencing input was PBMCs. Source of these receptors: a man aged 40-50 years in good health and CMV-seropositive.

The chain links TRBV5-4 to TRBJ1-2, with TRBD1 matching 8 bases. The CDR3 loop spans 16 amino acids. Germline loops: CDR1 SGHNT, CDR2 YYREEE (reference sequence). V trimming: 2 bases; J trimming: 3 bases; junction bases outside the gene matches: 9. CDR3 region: CASSFSGGVSHYGYTF. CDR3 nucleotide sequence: TGTGCCAGCAGCTTCTCAGGGGGCGTATCTCACTATGGCTACACCTTC.

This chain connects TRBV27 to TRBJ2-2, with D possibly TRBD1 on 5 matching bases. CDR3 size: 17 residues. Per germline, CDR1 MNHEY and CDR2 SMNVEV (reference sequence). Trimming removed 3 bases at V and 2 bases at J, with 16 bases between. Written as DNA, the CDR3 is TGTGCCAGCAGTTTCCTTAGGGGCCAAACAAACACCGGGGAGCTGTTTTTT. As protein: CASSFLRGQTNTGELFF.

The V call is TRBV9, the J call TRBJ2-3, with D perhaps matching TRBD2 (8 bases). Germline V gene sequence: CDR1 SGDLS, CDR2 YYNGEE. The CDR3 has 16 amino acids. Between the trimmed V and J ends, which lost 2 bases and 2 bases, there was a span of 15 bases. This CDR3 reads CASSVREGQITDTQYF. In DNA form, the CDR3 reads TGTGCCAGCAGCGTTCGGGAGGGACAGATCACAGATACGCAGTATTTT.

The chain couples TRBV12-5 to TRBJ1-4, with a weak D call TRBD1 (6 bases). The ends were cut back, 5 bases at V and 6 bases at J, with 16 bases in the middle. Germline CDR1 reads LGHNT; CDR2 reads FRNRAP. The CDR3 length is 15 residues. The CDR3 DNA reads TGTGCTAGTGGTCAAATGGGAGGGGGAGATGAAAAACTGTTTTTT. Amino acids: CASGQMGGGDEKLFF.

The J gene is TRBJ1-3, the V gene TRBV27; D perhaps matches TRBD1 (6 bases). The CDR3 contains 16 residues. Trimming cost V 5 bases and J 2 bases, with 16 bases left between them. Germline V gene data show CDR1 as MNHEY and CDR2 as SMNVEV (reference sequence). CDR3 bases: TGTGCCAGCAGTCCCCTCAGGGGACCGACTGGAAACACCATATATTTT. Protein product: CASSPLRGPTGNTIYF.

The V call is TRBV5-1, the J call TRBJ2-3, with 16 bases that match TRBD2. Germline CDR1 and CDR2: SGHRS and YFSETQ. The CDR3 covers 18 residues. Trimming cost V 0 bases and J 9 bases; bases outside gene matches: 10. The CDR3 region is CASSLDLPGLAGGETQYF. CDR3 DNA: TGCGCCAGCAGCTTGGATCTTCCGGGACTAGCGGGGGGGGAAACGCAGTATTTT.

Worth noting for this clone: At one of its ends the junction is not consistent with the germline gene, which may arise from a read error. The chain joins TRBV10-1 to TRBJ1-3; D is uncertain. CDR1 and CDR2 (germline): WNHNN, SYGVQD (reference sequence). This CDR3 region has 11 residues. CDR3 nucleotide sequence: TGCGCCGGCAGTGCAGGAAACACCATATATTTT. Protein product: CAGSAGNTIYF.

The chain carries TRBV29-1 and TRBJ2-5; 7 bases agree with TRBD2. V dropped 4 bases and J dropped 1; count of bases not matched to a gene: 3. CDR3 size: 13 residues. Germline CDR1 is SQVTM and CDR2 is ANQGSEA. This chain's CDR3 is CSVGTSFQETQYF. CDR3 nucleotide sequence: TGCAGCGTTGGGACTAGTTTCCAAGAGACCCAGTACTTC.

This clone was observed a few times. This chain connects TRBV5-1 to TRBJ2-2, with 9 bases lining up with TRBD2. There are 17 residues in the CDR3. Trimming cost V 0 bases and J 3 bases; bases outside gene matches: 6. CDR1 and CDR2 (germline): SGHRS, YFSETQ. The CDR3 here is CASSLEAGGPDTGELFF. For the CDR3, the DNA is TGCGCCAGCAGCTTGGAGGCGGGGGGGCCGGACACCGGGGAGCTGTTTTTT.

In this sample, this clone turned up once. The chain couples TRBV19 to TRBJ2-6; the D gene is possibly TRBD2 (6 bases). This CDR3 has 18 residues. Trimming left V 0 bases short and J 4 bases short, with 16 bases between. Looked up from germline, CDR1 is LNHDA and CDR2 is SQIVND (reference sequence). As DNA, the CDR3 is TGTGCCAGTAGTATAGATTTGGTGGGGGGAGCGGGGGCCAACGTCCTGACTTTC. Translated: CASSIDLVGGAGANVLTF.

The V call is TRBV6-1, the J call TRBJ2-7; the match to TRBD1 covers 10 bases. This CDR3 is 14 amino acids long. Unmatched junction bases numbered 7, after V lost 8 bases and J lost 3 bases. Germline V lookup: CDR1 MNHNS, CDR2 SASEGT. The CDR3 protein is CASSRDRGIYEQYF. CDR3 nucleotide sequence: TGTGCCAGCTCCCGGGACAGGGGAATCTACGAGCAGTACTTC.

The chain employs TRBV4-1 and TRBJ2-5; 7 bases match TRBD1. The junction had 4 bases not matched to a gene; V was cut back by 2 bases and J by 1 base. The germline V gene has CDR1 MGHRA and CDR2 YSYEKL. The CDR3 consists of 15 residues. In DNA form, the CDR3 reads TGCGCCAGCAGCCAACCCGAGGGGGCCCAAGAGACCCAGTACTTC. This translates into CASSQPEGAQETQYF.

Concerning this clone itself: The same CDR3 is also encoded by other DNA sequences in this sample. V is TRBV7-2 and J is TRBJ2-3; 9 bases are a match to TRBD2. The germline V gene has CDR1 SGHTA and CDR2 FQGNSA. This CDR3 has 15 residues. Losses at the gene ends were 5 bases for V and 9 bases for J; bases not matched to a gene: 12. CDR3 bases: TGTGCCAGCAGCCTAAGTCCGGCGGGGGGGCACACGCAGTATTTT. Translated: CASSLSPAGGHTQYF.

The CDR3 DNA sequence: TGCGCCAGCAGCTCGGCGGGCTCCGGGGCCAACGTCCTGACTTTC. Translating it yields CASSSAGSGANVLTF. The chain joins TRBV5-1 to TRBJ2-6; TRBD2 might be the D (5 bases). The CDR3 is made up of 15 amino acids. CDR1 SGHRS and CDR2 YFSETQ come from the germline V gene. V lost 3 bases and J 4 bases, leaving 11 bases between the germline ends.

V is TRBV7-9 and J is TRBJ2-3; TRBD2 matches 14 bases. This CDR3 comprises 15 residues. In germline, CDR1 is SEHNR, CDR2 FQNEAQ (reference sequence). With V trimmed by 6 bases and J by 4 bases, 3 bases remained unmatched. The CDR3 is CASSQTSGGADTQYF. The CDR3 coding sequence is TGTGCCAGCAGTCAGACTAGCGGGGGGGCAGATACGCAGTATTTT.

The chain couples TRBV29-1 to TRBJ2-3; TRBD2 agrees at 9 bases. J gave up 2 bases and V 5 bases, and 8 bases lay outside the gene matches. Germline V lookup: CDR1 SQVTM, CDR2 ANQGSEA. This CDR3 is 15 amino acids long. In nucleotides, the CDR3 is TGCAGCGTTTCCCTAGCGGGGATCCTCACAGATACGCAGTATTTT. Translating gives CSVSLAGILTDTQYF.

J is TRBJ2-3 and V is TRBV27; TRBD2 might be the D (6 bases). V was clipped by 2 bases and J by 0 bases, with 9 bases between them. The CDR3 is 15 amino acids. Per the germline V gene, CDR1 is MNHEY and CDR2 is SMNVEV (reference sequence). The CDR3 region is CASSLIGGSTDTQYF. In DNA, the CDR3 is TGTGCCAGCAGTTTAATCGGGGGTAGCACAGATACGCAGTATTTT.